Listed below are T cell receptor beta chains from one sample, sequenced in a study of T cell repertoires in cytomegalovirus infection. Each CDR3 protein is one row after TCRdb ran MiXCR on the reads. Of under 300,000 distinct CDR3 sequences in the sample, approximately 22% were seen once. Antigens of these TCRs are unknown. Material: cultured PBMCs, obtained from culture after CMV antigen stimulation. Every receptor here comes from a human donor in good health (CMV status not recorded). Some clones in this sample may be carry-over from other donors' samples. The CDR3 runs from the conserved cysteine through the conserved F or W. The D gene is left open where the match is weak. Expanded clones get a size class; other rows say once, few or many, or leave the size out.

v_gene	j_gene	abundance	d_gene	CDR3aa	CDR3nt
TRBV19	TRBJ1-5	.	.	CASTGAGLGNQPQHF	TGTGCCAGTACCGGGGCGGGGTTGGGCAATCAGCCCCAGCATTTT
TRBV18	TRBJ1-4	few	.	CASSPRGPPEKLFF	TGTGCCAGCTCACCTCGGGGCCCGCCTGAAAAACTGTTTTTT
TRBV20-1	TRBJ2-3	.	TRBD2	CSAITLLAGGEYTDTQYF	TGCAGTGCTATAACCTTACTAGCGGGAGGCGAATACACAGATACGCAGTATTTT
TRBV7-9	TRBJ1-1	.	.	CASSLGRVLNTEAFF	TGTGCCAGCAGCTTAGGAAGGGTACTGAACACTGAAGCTTTCTTT
TRBV28	TRBJ2-5	.	TRBD1	CASSSSWTGQETQYF	TGTGCCAGCAGCTCGAGTTGGACAGGCCAAGAGACCCAGTACTTC
TRBV19	TRBJ1-2	few	.	CATTAGWYYGYTF	TGTGCCACCACGGCAGGGTGGTACTATGGCTACACCTTC
TRBV7-9	TRBJ2-3	.	.	CASSFFPGSTDTQYF	TGTGCCAGCAGCTTTTTTCCAGGGTCCACAGATACGCAGTATTTT
TRBV5-6	TRBJ2-1	.	TRBD1	CASSEIQGRSYNEQFF	TGTGCCAGCAGCGAGATACAGGGGAGATCCTACAATGAGCAGTTCTTC
TRBV7-2	TRBJ1-2	few	.	CAIRSALPYGYTF	TGTGCCATCCGATCCGCCCTCCCCTATGGCTACACCTTC
TRBV7-9	TRBJ1-4	few	.	CASSSANEKLFF	TGTGCCAGCAGCTCCGCCAATGAAAAACTGTTTTTT
TRBV20-1	TRBJ2-1	.	.	CSARQALTYNEQFF	TGCAGTGCTAGGCAAGCCCTAACCTACAATGAGCAGTTCTTC
TRBV7-2	TRBJ1-1	.	.	CASSLATVSNTEAFF	TGTGCCAGCAGCTTAGCGACCGTCTCGAACACTGAAGCTTTCTTT
TRBV3-1	TRBJ2-1	.	TRBD1	CASSARTGGSYNEQFF	TGTGCCAGCAGCGCACGGACAGGGGGTTCCTACAATGAGCAGTTCTTC
TRBV11-2	TRBJ1-2	.	.	CASSYDSISNGYTF	TGTGCCAGCAGCTATGACAGCATCAGTAATGGCTACACCTTC
TRBV7-2	TRBJ1-1	.	.	CASSRGPTENTEAFF	TGTGCCAGCAGCCGGGGGCCGACGGAGAACACTGAAGCTTTCTTT
TRBV19	TRBJ1-1	few	.	CASGGVETANTEAFF	TGTGCCAGTGGGGGGGTAGAGACAGCGAACACTGAAGCTTTCTTT
TRBV7-2	TRBJ1-2	many	.	CASRIVAGTNYGYTF	TGTGCCAGCAGGATAGTGGCAGGGACGAACTATGGCTACACCTTC
TRBV19	TRBJ1-2	.	.	CASSMETGTYGYTF	TGTGCCAGTAGTATGGAGACAGGAACCTATGGCTACACCTTC
TRBV12-3/TRBV12-4	TRBJ1-1	.	.	CASMGEQGEAFF	TGTGCCAGCATGGGAGAACAGGGCGAAGCTTTCTTT
TRBV18	TRBJ1-5	.	.	CASSPSFGANQPQHF	TGTGCCAGCTCACCATCCTTCGGAGCCAATCAGCCCCAGCATTTT
TRBV6-5	TRBJ1-3	.	.	CASKTLRVRSGNTIYF	TGTGCCAGCAAGACACTCAGGGTTCGATCTGGAAACACCATATATTTT
TRBV6-5	TRBJ1-4	many	.	CASSYSATNEKLFF	TGTGCCAGCAGTTACTCAGCAACTAATGAAAAACTGTTTTTT
TRBV7-2	TRBJ2-3	many	.	CASSLSDTQYF	TGTGCCAGCAGCTTATCAGATACGCAGTATTTT
TRBV12-3/TRBV12-4	TRBJ2-5	many	.	CASSPVKFAQYF	TGTGCCAGCAGCCCCGTAAAATTCGCCCAGTACTTC
TRBV29-1	TRBJ2-5	.	TRBD1	CSVLGQGAKTQYF	TGCAGCGTTCTGGGACAGGGAGCGAAGACCCAGTACTTC
TRBV7-2	TRBJ2-3	few	.	CASSSGRGGGYTQYF	TGTGCCAGCAGCTCAGGCAGGGGGGGGGGTTATACGCAGTATTTT
TRBV20-1	TRBJ2-2	.	.	CSAPRGGPNTGELFF	TGCAGTGCCCCAAGGGGAGGCCCGAACACCGGGGAGCTGTTTTTT
TRBV4-3	TRBJ2-1	.	.	CASSQDPLAGWASNEQFF	TGCGCCAGCAGCCAAGATCCCCTCGCGGGTTGGGCTAGCAATGAGCAGTTCTTC
TRBV7-6	TRBJ1-6	many	.	CASSPRRGHNSPLHF	TGTGCCAGCAGCCCGCGCCGGGGGCACAATTCACCCCTCCACTTT
TRBV5-1	TRBJ1-1	many	TRBD1	CASSLERDRTNTEAFF	TGCGCCAGCAGCTTGGAGAGGGACAGGACGAACACTGAAGCTTTCTTT
TRBV7-2	TRBJ2-7	.	TRBD2	CASSLTPRGAGGVGSLYF	TGTGCCAGCAGCTTGACCCCTCGCGGAGCGGGAGGGGTAGGGTCGTTGTACTTC
TRBV7-2	TRBJ2-5	many	TRBD2	CASSRRLAGGETQYF	TGTGCCAGCAGCCGACGACTAGCGGGAGGAGAGACCCAGTACTTC
TRBV12-3/TRBV12-4	TRBJ2-5	many	TRBD2	CASSFILAERVETQYF	TGTGCCAGCAGTTTTATTCTAGCGGAGAGGGTCGAGACCCAGTACTTC
TRBV27	TRBJ1-1	few	.	CASSGQGRAFF	TGTGCCAGCAGTGGGCAGGGGAGAGCTTTCTTT
TRBV15	TRBJ1-1	.	TRBD1	CATSREGQGAEAFF	TGTGCCACCAGCAGAGAGGGACAGGGGGCGGAAGCTTTCTTT
TRBV4-1	TRBJ2-1	many	.	CASSQVDLGISYNEQFF	TGCGCCAGCAGCCAAGTTGACTTGGGTATCTCCTACAATGAGCAGTTCTTC
TRBV7-2	TRBJ2-4	many	TRBD1	CASSTRGQRKNIQYF	TGTGCCAGCAGCACCCGGGGACAGAGAAAAAACATTCAGTACTTC
TRBV15	TRBJ2-3	few	.	CATSRVSPWRTGTDTQYF	TGTGCCACCAGCAGAGTCAGCCCATGGCGAACAGGCACAGATACGCAGTATTTT
TRBV12-5	TRBJ2-1	few	.	CASGTPGNEQFF	TGTGCTAGTGGTACACCGGGCAATGAGCAGTTCTTC
TRBV6-6	TRBJ1-1	few	.	CASRSHQGVQAENTEAFF	TGTGCCAGCAGAAGCCATCAGGGTGTGCAAGCCGAGAACACTGAAGCTTTCTTT
TRBV7-8	TRBJ1-5	many	.	CASSLVAGGGQPQHF	TGTGCCAGCAGCTTAGTGGCGGGGGGAGGACAGCCCCAGCATTTT
TRBV11-2	TRBJ2-5	.	.	CASSLFPSQPQETQYF	TGTGCCAGCAGCTTATTCCCCTCGCAACCCCAAGAGACCCAGTACTTC
TRBV7-2	TRBJ2-3	many	.	CASSLGHRWDTQYF	TGTGCCAGCAGCTTAGGCCACCGTTGGGATACGCAGTATTTT
TRBV12-3/TRBV12-4	TRBJ2-2	few	.	CASSLARGTGELFF	TGTGCCAGCAGTTTAGCGAGGGGCACCGGGGAGCTGTTTTTT
TRBV4-1	TRBJ2-1	few	TRBD1	CASRSPGTGGAGEQFF	TGCGCCAGCAGGTCACCCGGGACAGGGGGCGCGGGTGAGCAGTTCTTC
TRBV5-4	TRBJ2-1	many	TRBD2	CASSLRGGSSYNEQFF	TGTGCCAGCAGCTTGCGGGGCGGGAGCTCCTACAATGAGCAGTTCTTC
TRBV19	TRBJ1-2	many	.	CASSQRQGPDGYTF	TGTGCCAGTAGTCAGCGCCAAGGTCCCGACGGCTACACCTTC
TRBV12-3/TRBV12-4	TRBJ2-7	.	.	CASSIGTGTYEQYF	TGTGCCAGCAGCATAGGGACGGGGACCTACGAGCAGTACTTC
TRBV7-2	TRBJ2-3	many	TRBD2	CASSAHVGREDTQYF	TGTGCCAGCAGCGCGCATGTCGGGAGGGAAGATACGCAGTATTTT
TRBV4-2	TRBJ1-2	few	.	CASSPLEGNYGYTF	TGTGCCAGCAGCCCGCTCGAAGGTAACTATGGCTACACCTTC
TRBV7-8	TRBJ1-3	many	TRBD1	CASSSWTGRSGNTIYF	TGTGCCAGCAGCTCGTGGACAGGTCGCTCTGGAAACACCATATATTTT
TRBV7-9	TRBJ1-1	many	.	CASSFLGFGTEAFF	TGTGCCAGCAGCTTCTTGGGGTTTGGCACTGAAGCTTTCTTT
TRBV7-9	TRBJ1-1	.	TRBD1	CASSLGQGIEAFF	TGTGCCAGCAGCTTAGGACAGGGAATTGAAGCTTTCTTT
TRBV10-3	TRBJ2-1	.	TRBD2	CAISPGLLNEQFF	TGTGCCATCAGTCCGGGACTACTTAATGAGCAGTTCTTC
TRBV27	TRBJ2-1	once	TRBD2	CASSSPGLAVHEQFF	TGTGCCAGCAGTTCCCCGGGACTAGCGGTACATGAGCAGTTCTTC
TRBV28	TRBJ1-5	.	.	CASSFYSLAEGNQPQHF	TGTGCCAGCAGTTTTTATTCTTTGGCCGAAGGCAATCAGCCCCAGCATTTT